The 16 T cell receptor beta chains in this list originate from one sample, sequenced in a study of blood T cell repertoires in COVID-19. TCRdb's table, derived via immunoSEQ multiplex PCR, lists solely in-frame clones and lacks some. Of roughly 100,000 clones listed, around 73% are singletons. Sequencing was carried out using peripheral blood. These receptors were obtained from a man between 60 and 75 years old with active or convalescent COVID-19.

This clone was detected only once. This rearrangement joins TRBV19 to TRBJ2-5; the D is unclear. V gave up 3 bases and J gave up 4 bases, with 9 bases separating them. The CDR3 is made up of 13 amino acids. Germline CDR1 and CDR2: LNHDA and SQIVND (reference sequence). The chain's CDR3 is CASSMILGETQYF. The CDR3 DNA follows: TGTGCCAGTAGTATGATTCTCGGAGAGACCCAGTACTTC.

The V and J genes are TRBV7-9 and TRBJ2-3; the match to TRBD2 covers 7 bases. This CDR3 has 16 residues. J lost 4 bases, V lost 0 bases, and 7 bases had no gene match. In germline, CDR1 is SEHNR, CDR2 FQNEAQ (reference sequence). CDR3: CASSLARERGADTQYF. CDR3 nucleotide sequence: TGTGCCAGCAGCTTAGCGCGGGAGAGAGGGGCAGATACGCAGTATTTT.

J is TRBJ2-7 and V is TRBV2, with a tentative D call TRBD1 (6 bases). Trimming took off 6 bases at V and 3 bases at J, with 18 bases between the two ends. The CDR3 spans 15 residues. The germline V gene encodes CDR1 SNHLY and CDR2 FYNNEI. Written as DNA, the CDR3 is TGTGCCAGCAGGGAGAGACAGGCCGGGAACTACGAGCAGTACTTC. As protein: CASRERQAGNYEQYF. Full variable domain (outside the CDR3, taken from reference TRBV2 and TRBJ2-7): EPEVTQTPSHQVTQMGQEVILRCVPISNHLYFYWYRQILGQKVEFLVSFYNNEISEKSEIFDDQFSVERPDGSNFTLKIRSTKLEDSAMYFCASRERQAGNYEQYFGPGTRLTVT.

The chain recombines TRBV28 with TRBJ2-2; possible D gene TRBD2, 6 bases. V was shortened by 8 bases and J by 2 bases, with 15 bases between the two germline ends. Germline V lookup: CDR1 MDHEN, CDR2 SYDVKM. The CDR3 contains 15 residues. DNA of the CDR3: TGTGCCAGCGGAAACCGGGACTCCAACACCGGGGAGCTGTTTTTT. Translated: CASGNRDSNTGELFF.

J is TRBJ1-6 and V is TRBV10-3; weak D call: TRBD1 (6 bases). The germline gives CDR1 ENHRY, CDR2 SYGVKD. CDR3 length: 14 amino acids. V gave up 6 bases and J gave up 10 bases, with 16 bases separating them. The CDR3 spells CAIRTQDSNSPLHF. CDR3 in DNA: TGTGCCATCAGGACCCAGGACAGTAACTCACCCCTCCACTTT.

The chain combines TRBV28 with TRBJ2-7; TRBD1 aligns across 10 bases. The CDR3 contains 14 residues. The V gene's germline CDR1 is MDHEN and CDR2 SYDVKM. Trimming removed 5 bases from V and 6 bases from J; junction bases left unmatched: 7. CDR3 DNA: TGTGCCAGCAGTCTCGACAGGGGGCCGAGCGAGCAGTACTTC. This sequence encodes CASSLDRGPSEQYF.

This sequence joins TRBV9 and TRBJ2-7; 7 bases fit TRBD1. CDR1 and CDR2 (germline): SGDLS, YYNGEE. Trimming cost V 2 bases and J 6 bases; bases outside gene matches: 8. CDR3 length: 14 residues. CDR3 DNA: TGTGCCAGCAGCGTCGGAAGGGGGCTCTCCGAGCAGTACTTC. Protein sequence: CASSVGRGLSEQYF.

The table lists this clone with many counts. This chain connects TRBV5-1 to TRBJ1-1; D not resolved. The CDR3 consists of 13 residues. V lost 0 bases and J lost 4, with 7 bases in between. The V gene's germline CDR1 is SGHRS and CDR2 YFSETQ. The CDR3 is CASSLDYGTEAFF. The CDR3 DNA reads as TGCGCCAGCAGCTTGGATTACGGCACTGAAGCTTTCTTT.

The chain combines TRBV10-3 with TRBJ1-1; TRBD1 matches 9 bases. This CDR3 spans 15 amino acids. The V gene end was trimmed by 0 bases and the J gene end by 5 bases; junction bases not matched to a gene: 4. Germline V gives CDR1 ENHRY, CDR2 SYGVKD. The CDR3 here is CAISESTGGWTEAFF. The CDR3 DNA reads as TGTGCCATCAGTGAGTCGACAGGGGGTTGGACTGAAGCTTTCTTT.

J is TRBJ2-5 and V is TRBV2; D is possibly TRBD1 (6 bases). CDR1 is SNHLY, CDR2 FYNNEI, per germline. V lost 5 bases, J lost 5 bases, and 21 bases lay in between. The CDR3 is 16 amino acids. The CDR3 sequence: CASSPNTRGIVETQYF. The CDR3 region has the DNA TGTGCCAGCAGTCCCAACACCAGGGGAATAGTTGAGACCCAGTACTTC.

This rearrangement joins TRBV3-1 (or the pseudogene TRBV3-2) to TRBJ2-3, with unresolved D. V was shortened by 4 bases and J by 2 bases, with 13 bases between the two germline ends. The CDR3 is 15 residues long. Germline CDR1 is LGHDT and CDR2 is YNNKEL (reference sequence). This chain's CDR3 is CASSLSYGSTDTQYF. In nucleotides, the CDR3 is TGTGCCAGCAGCCTTAGCTACGGATCCACAGATACGCAGTATTTT.

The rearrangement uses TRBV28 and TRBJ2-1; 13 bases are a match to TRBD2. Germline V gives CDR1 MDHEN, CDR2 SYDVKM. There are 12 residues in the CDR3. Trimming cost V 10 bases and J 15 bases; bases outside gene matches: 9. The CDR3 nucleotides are TGTGCCACGGGACTAGCGGGGATTATTGGGTTCTTC. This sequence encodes CATGLAGIIGFF. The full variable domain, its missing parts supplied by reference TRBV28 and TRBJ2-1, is DVKVTQSSRYLVKRTGEKVFLECVQDMDHENMFWYRQDPGLGLRLIYFSYDVKMKEKGDIPEGYSVSREKKERFSLILESASTNQTSMYLCATGLAGIIGFFGPGTRLTVL.

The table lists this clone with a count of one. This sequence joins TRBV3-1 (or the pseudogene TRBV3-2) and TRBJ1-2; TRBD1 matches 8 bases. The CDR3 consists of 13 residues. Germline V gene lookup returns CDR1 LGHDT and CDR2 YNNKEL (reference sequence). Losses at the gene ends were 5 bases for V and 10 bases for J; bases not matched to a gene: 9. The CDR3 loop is CASSSAGTGHYTF. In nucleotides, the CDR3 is TGTGCCAGCAGCTCAGCCGGGACAGGACACTACACCTTC.

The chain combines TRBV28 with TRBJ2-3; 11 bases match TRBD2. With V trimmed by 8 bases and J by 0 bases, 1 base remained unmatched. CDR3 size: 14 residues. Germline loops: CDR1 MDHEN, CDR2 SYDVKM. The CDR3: CASRLAGSTDTQYF. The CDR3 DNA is TGTGCCAGCCGACTAGCGGGAAGCACAGATACGCAGTATTTT.

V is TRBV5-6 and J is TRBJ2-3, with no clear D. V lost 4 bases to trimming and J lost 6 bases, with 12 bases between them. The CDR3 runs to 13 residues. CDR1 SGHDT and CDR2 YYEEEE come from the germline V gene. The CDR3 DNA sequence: TGTGCCAGCAGCCCTTGGCGGATGGATACGCAGTATTTT. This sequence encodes CASSPWRMDTQYF.

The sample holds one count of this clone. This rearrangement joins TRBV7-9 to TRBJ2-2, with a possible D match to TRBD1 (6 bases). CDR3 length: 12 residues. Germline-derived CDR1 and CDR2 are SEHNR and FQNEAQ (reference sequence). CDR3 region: CTGRGYTGELFF. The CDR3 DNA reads TGTACAGGAAGGGGGTACACCGGGGAGCTGTTTTTT.